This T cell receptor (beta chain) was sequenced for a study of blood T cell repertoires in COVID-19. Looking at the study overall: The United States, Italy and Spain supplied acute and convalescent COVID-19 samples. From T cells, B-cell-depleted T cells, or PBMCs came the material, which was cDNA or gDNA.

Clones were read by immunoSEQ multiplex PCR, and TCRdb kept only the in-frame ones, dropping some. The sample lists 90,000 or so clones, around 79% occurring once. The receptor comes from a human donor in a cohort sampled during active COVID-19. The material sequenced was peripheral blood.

The CDR3 nucleotides read TGTGCCATGCCTGTGAAGGGGGTAGACACCGGGGAGCTGTTTTTT. This encodes CAMPVKGVDTGELFF. The chain has TRBV6-4 and TRBJ2-2; D is possibly TRBD1 (6 bases). This CDR3 contains 15 residues. Germline-derived CDR1 and CDR2 are MRHNA and SNTAGT. Trimming took 10 bases from V and 3 from J, leaving 18 bases between them.